Listed below are T cell receptor beta chains from one sample, sequenced in a study of shared clonotypes between healthy human individuals. This table comes from immunoSEQ multiplex PCR, and its TCRdb copy is limited to in-frame clones, with some not included. The table lists about 680,000 clones, around three quarters of them singletons. Sequences were obtained from memory CD4+ T cells sorted from blood. The receptors derive from a woman aged 25 to 45 in good health. Each CDR3 is given without its conserved first and last residue. Each record gives: J gene, V gene, CDR3 protein.

TRBJ1-1 | TRBV7-9 | ASSPGQEAF
TRBJ2-7 | TRBV6-5 | ASSYGTDYEQY
TRBJ1-3 | TRBV25-1 | ASARTGSGNTIY
TRBJ2-7 | TRBV10-3 | AIKRQGTLSYEQY
TRBJ1-1 | TRBV7-9 | TSSLVGLNTEAF
TRBJ2-7 | TRBV5-1 | SRPPGSYEQY
TRBJ2-1 | TRBV6-1 | ASTHGAGEQF
TRBJ2-7 | TRBV5-4 | ASSSIQGVEQY
TRBJ2-1 | TRBV11-2 | ASSPDRLLAGAYNEQF
TRBJ1-3 | TRBV6-1 | ASKRGNTIY
TRBJ2-7 | TRBV4-2 | ASSQGLAGGRNEQY
TRBJ1-5 | TRBV27 | ASSPEFGGNQPQH
TRBJ2-1 | TRBV11-2 | ASSPGVSYNEQF
TRBJ1-1 | TRBV18 | ASSLSEGLNTEAF
TRBJ2-7 | TRBV25-1 | ASSDHGLDTFYEQY
TRBJ2-4 | TRBV28 | ASSSPGARADRGRGVIQY
TRBJ2-1 | TRBV4-1 | ASSQVGRGGSYNEQF
TRBJ2-7 | TRBV25-1 | ASSEGTGSYEQY
TRBJ1-1 | TRBV18 | ASSPSGRNTEAF
TRBJ1-1 | TRBV11-2 | ASSLKKDLNTEAF
TRBJ2-4 | TRBV28 | ASSLPSTSGIAKNIQY
TRBJ1-5 | TRBV19 | AVASRGQGNQPQH
TRBJ2-3 | TRBV14 | ASSQGWWSTDTQY
TRBJ1-1 | TRBV6-5 | ASIGQGLGGTEAF
TRBJ1-2 | TRBV6-1 | ASSDPGAGGNYGYT
TRBJ2-3 | TRBV7-9 | ASSLTGGADTQY
TRBJ2-7 | TRBV5-6 | ASSLFDRGLGEQY
TRBJ1-2 | TRBV4-2 | ASSQGGAGYGYT
TRBJ2-7 | TRBV28 | ASSTSGPTYEQY
TRBJ2-7 | TRBV4-1 | ASSPGRASNSYEQY
TRBJ1-2 | TRBV10-3 | AISDRTGANYGYT
TRBJ2-7 | TRBV28 | ASSPGSSGYEQY
TRBJ1-1 | TRBV4-2 | ASGGDRLGGDTEAF
TRBJ2-7 | TRBV6-6 | ASSYNEFYEQY
TRBJ1-2 | TRBV28 | ASRTGGNYGYT
TRBJ2-2 | TRBV29-1 | SVALDPTGELF
TRBJ2-7 | TRBV18 | ASSPSRDEQY
TRBJ2-1 | TRBV20-1 | SVASYNEQF
TRBJ1-1 | TRBV28 | ASSLLRTGASLAF
TRBJ1-2 | TRBV28 | ASTEWGRNYGYT
TRBJ1-4 | TRBV27 | ASSRTGGTEKLF
TRBJ1-5 | TRBV7-2 | ASSLGLPGKQPQH
TRBJ2-7 | TRBV19 | ASSPTGRFDEQY
. | TRBV29-1 | SVRQARYEQY
TRBJ2-3 | TRBV19 | ASSVLAGGTDTQY
TRBJ2-5 | TRBV4-2 | ASSPLRGETQY
TRBJ2-4 | TRBV28 | ASSRTSASKNIQY
TRBJ2-2 | TRBV12-5 | ASGPGQGLTGELF
TRBJ2-2 | TRBV7-9 | ASSLEAANTGELF
TRBJ1-2 | TRBV27 | ASSSSLRYGYT
TRBJ2-5 | TRBV28 | ASSLIGVALGRQETQY
TRBJ2-7 | TRBV10-2 | ASSRQGGYEQY
TRBJ2-1 | TRBV5-1 | ASSSAGEQF
TRBJ2-1 | TRBV14 | ASSRGGGRMVNEQF
TRBJ1-1 | TRBV6-1 | AESQGEGLEAF
. | TRBV7-9 | ASSYDRYEQY
TRBJ2-2 | TRBV5-1 | ASSFGNLARKTGELF